This record concerns one TCR beta chain sequence. Its specificity is not known. The sequenced fragment ends 3 residues before the CDR3 boundary, so the rest is inferred from the germline J gene. These data belong to a study of Tregs in tolerant kidney transplant recipients. Whole-study results and caveats: Changing PCR primers prevented nucleotide comparison between some patients' samples. Tolerant patients' donor-specific Tregs expanded beyond overall Tregs, suggesting antigen-driven growth. Activated donor B cell expansion appeared to reveal the most relevant donor-specific TCRbeta repertoire. Biological reproducibility was not directly addressed, but technical replication error appeared minimal.

TCRdb keeps only in-frame clones here, not all; method: immunoSEQ multiplex PCR. There are approximately 52,000 clones in the sample, with around 0.8% held by the top ten. V was shortened by 5 bases and J by 4 bases, with 23 bases between the two germline ends. This CDR3 is 17 amino acids long. From germline, CDR1 is DFQATT and CDR2 SNEGSKA (reference sequence). The starting material was CD4+ T cells from blood, obtained before the transplant. The chain joins TRBV20-1 to TRBJ2-2; D might be TRBD2 (6 bases). The receptor comes from a human donor who received a combined kidney and bone marrow transplant. CDR3 DNA (partial): TGCAGTGCTTTAGGCGGTCGAGGCGGGAAGGGCACCGGGGAG. Its translation is CSALGGRGGKGTGE. The whole CDR3 region reads CSALGGRGGKGTGELFF.